Following are 14 T cell receptor beta chains from one sample sequenced in a study of CD8+ T cells in alopecia areata. Isolated RNA was reverse transcribed into cDNA used as the sequencing template. Clones were read by immunoSEQ multiplex PCR, and TCRdb kept only the in-frame ones, dropping some. The table has 110,000 to 150,000 clones, nearly 55% seen once. Stated treatment: oral pan-JAK inhibitor, 5-10 mg twice daily. This specimen was CD8+ T cells sorted from blood, taken at week 4, from a patient treated with tofacitinib. The receptor source for this set is a human donor with alopecia areata.

In its sample, this clone was seen once. The CDR3 bases are TGCGCCAGCAGCTCAGGGGGCCCCTATGGCTACACCTTC. Its protein is CASSSGGPYGYTF. The chain recombines TRBV4-3 with TRBJ1-2; 8 bases line up with TRBD1. The CDR3 covers 13 residues. The germline V gene has CDR1 LGHNA and CDR2 YSLEER. V was clipped by 5 bases and J by 4 bases; unmatched bases: 3.

This chain joins TRBV5-1 and TRBJ1-1, with D possibly TRBD1 on 5 matching bases. This CDR3 is built from 16 residues. The V end lost 2 bases, the J end lost 3 bases, and 17 bases lay between the germline ends. From germline, CDR1 is SGHRS and CDR2 YFSETQ. The CDR3 here is CASSFGAKGQDTEAFF. The CDR3 bases are TGCGCCAGCAGCTTTGGCGCGAAGGGGCAGGACACTGAAGCTTTCTTT.

The chain is built from TRBV7-3 and TRBJ2-1, with D perhaps matching TRBD1 (6 bases). The CDR3 is made up of 13 amino acids. Germline CDR1 SGHTA, CDR2 FQGTGA. Trimming shortened V by 4 bases and J by 5 bases, and 9 bases separated the two germline ends. This chain's CDR3 is CASSSQGHNEQFF. Here the CDR3 DNA reads TGTGCCAGCAGCTCCCAGGGGCACAATGAGCAGTTCTTC.

This clone was seen more than once but under ten times. This chain connects TRBV30 to TRBJ2-7, with D maybe TRBD1 (7 bases). The CDR3 sequence is 13 residues long. Germline V gives CDR1 GTSNPN, CDR2 SVGIG (reference sequence). Trimming cost V 2 bases and J 3 bases, with 11 bases left between them. The CDR3 region is CAWSQGGYYEQYF. In DNA form, the CDR3 reads TGTGCCTGGAGTCAGGGGGGATACTACGAGCAGTACTTC.

This chain joins TRBV4-2 and TRBJ2-1; 11 bases agree with TRBD2. CDR3 size: 14 residues. With 5 bases clipped from V and 8 bases from J, the junction kept 5 bases outside the gene matches. Per germline, CDR1 LGHNA and CDR2 YNFKEQ. The CDR3 DNA reads as TGTGCCAGCAGCTTAGCGGGGGGGCTAGATGAGCAGTTCTTC. It specifies CASSLAGGLDEQFF.

This clone was seen a single time. V usage is TRBV27 and J usage is TRBJ1-1, with D possibly being TRBD1 (5 bases). CDR3 size: 15 residues. V dropped 1 base and J dropped 1 base, with 10 bases sitting between them. Germline CDR1 is MNHEY and CDR2 is SMNVEV (reference sequence). CDR3 in amino acids: CASSLWGVGNTEAFF. CDR3 coding DNA: TGTGCCAGCAGTTTATGGGGGGTGGGGAACACTGAAGCTTTCTTT.

The chain has TRBV6-1 and TRBJ2-5; D could derive from TRBD1 or TRBD2 (5 bases each). Germline values: CDR1 MNHNS, CDR2 SASEGT. This CDR3 comprises 15 residues. V dropped 0 bases and J dropped 5 bases, with 13 bases sitting between them. CDR3 in amino acids: CASSEARDLRETQYF. The CDR3 region has the DNA TGTGCCAGCAGTGAAGCGAGGGACCTCCGGGAGACCCAGTACTTC.

The chain recombines TRBV27 with TRBJ1-2, with D perhaps TRBD1 (6 bases). The CDR3 is made up of 13 amino acids. Germline loops: CDR1 MNHEY, CDR2 SMNVEV (reference sequence). Trimming removed 5 bases at V and 6 bases at J, with 13 bases between. CDR3 loop: CASSPLRGDGYTF. DNA of the CDR3: TGTGCCAGCAGTCCCCTGAGGGGGGATGGCTACACCTTC.

The table lists this clone with a few counts. At one end, the junction sequence differs from germline, possibly due to a read error. The V call is TRBV10-3, the J call TRBJ2-7; possibly TRBD2 for D (5 bases). The CDR3 is made up of 11 amino acids. CDR1 and CDR2 from the germline V gene are ENHRY and SYGVKD. CDR3 in amino acids: CASSELVEQYF. The DNA of the CDR3 is TGTGCCAGCAGTGAACTAGTCGAGCAGTACTTC.

The rearrangement links TRBV19 to TRBJ1-5; D might be TRBD1 (5 bases). The germline CDR1 and CDR2 sequences are LNHDA and SQIVND (reference sequence). This CDR3 is built from 14 residues. V was clipped by 4 bases and J by 1 base, with 8 bases between them. The CDR3 DNA sequence: TGTGCCAGTAGTACAGGGTTCAGCAATCAGCCCCAGCATTTT. Translated: CASSTGFSNQPQHF.

The gene calls are TRBV29-1 and TRBJ2-1, with D maybe TRBD2 (5 bases). Germline V CDR1 and CDR2: SQVTM, ANQGSEA. V was trimmed by 0 bases and J by 3 bases, leaving 12 bases between them. This CDR3 is built from 15 residues. The CDR3 region has the DNA TGCAGCGTTGAAGATAGTCCGGGAAGCTACAATGAGCAGTTCTTC. Translation gives CSVEDSPGSYNEQFF.

This clone was picked up one time. The V gene is TRBV15, the J gene TRBJ2-2; D uncertain. Trimming cost V 1 base and J 7 bases, with 7 bases left between them. CDR3 size: 13 residues. The germline gives CDR1 LNHNV, CDR2 YYDKDF (reference sequence). The CDR3 loop is CATSRVEVGELFF. DNA of the CDR3: TGTGCCACCAGCAGAGTTGAAGTCGGGGAGCTGTTTTTT.

V gene TRBV7-8 combines with J gene TRBJ1-1, with D hard to call. From germline, CDR1 is SGHVS and CDR2 FQNEAQ. This CDR3 spans 13 amino acids. V lost 0 bases, J lost 1 base, and 3 bases lay in between. The CDR3 DNA sequence: TGTGCCAGCAGCTTAGCCAGGAACACTGAAGCTTTCTTT. This gives the protein CASSLARNTEAFF. Filled out from reference TRBV7-8 and TRBJ1-1, the complete variable domain reads GAGVSQSPRYKVAKRGQDVALRCDPISGHVSLFWYQQALGQGPEFLTYFQNEAQLDKSGLPSDRFFAERPEGSVSTLKIQRTQQEDSAVYLCASSLARNTEAFFGQGTRLTVV.

The rearrangement links TRBV9 to TRBJ1-2; D remains unclear. Germline lookup yields CDR1 SGDLS and CDR2 YYNGEE. V was trimmed by 0 bases and J by 4 bases, leaving 13 bases between them. This CDR3 contains 15 residues. CDR3 in DNA: TGTGCCAGCAGCGTAGAAGTAGGGTTCGGCTATGGCTACACCTTC. Amino acids: CASSVEVGFGYGYTF.